The clone carrying this TCR beta chain was seen a few times. The antigen is undetermined. This sample stems from a study of T cells in Graves' hyperthyroidism and ophthalmopathy. Study information: Any treatment followed the collection of peripheral blood at initial diagnosis. Study results and caveats: Clonotypes that were expanded in thyroid above 0.001 mostly appeared in blood too.

Authors of the study amplified TCR beta CDR3 regions from RNA transcripts. The TCR CDR3 was amplified in a first-round RT-PCR using the HTBI primer set. TCRdb ran MiXCR on the multiplex PCR reads and lists one entry per CDR3 protein. Of more than 600,000 distinct CDR3 sequences in the sample, about 17% are singletons; the top ten hold roughly 8%. Disease duration under 2 months; hyperthyroidism patients were aged 18 to 65. The length of the CDR3 is 11 residues. Looked up from germline, CDR1 is SQVTM and CDR2 is ANQGSEA. V was shortened by 4 bases and J by 2 bases, with 6 bases between the two germline ends.

Material: blood. V and J are TRBV29-1 and TRBJ2-7, with D unresolved. The receptor was derived from a man aged 18 to 35 with Graves' hyperthyroidism. In nucleotides, the CDR3 is TGCAGCGTTGCAGAAGCCTACGAGCAGTACTTC. This sequence encodes CSVAEAYEQYF.